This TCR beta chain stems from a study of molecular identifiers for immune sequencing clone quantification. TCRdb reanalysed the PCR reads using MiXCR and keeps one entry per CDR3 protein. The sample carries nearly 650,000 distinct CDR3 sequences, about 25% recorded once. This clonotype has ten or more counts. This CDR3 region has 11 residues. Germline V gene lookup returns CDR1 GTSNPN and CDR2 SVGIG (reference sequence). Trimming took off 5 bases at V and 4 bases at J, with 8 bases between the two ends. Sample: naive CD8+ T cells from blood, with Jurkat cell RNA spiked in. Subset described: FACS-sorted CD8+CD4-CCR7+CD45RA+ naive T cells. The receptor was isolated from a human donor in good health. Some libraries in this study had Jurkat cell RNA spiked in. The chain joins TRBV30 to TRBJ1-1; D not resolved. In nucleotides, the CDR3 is TGTGCCTGGGGAACCACCACTGAAGCTTTCTTT. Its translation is CAWGTTTEAFF. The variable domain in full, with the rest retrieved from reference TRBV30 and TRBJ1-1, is SQTIHQWPATLVQPVGSPLSLECTVEGTSNPNLYWYRQAAGRGLQLLFYSVGIGQISSEVPQNLSASRPQDRQFILSSKKLLLSDSGFYLCAWGTTTEAFFGQGTRLTVV.